The 22 T cell receptor beta chains listed next were all sequenced from one sample in a study of blood T cell repertoires in COVID-19. Clones were read by immunoSEQ multiplex PCR, and TCRdb kept only the in-frame ones, dropping some. The sample gives approximately 140,000 clones, around three quarters of which show up once; approximately 14% is in the top ten. The sample taken for sequencing was peripheral blood. These receptors all come from a man older than 75 with acute or convalescent COVID-19.

J is TRBJ1-3 and V is TRBV15, with TRBD1 matching 8 bases. In germline, CDR1 is LNHNV, CDR2 YYDKDF (reference sequence). With 1 base clipped from V and 0 bases from J, the junction kept 8 bases outside the gene matches. This CDR3 is built from 18 residues. The CDR3 DNA reads as TGTGCCACCAGCAGAGGGGCTCGGACAGGGCCCTCTGGAAACACCATATATTTT. It translates to CATSRGARTGPSGNTIYF.

The chain is built from TRBV7-9 and TRBJ1-6; D ambiguous. Trimming took 5 bases from V and 0 from J, leaving 5 bases between them. The CDR3 consists of 14 residues. Germline CDR1 and CDR2: SEHNR and FQNEAQ (reference sequence). The CDR3 is CASSPGSYNSPLHF. DNA of the CDR3: TGTGCCAGCAGCCCAGGCTCCTATAATTCACCCCTCCACTTT.

A single count supports this clone. The chain combines TRBV9 with TRBJ1-2; unclear D gene. The germline gives CDR1 SGDLS, CDR2 YYNGEE. The CDR3 has 14 amino acids. Trimming removed 0 bases from V and 2 bases from J, with 8 bases in between. The CDR3 DNA reads TGTGCCAGCAGCGTAGCCATGAGGAACTATGGCTACACCTTC. Translating gives CASSVAMRNYGYTF.

This clone turned up a few times. The chain combines TRBV6-5 with TRBJ1-3; TRBD1 matches 7 bases. CDR1 MNHEY and CDR2 SVGAGI come from the germline V gene. The CDR3 is 14 amino acids. With V trimmed by 7 bases and J by 11 bases, 14 bases remained unmatched. For the CDR3, the DNA is TGTGCCAGCAAAGAGACAGGGTCTTTACCTCCCATATATTTT. Translating gives CASKETGSLPPIYF.

This clone was detected only once. The chain joins TRBV6-5 to TRBJ2-1, with D hard to call. The CDR3 is 11 amino acids. Per germline, CDR1 MNHEY and CDR2 SVGAGI. Trimming pared 8 bases from V and 4 bases from J, leaving 6 bases between. In DNA, the CDR3 is TGTGCCAGCGCGGAGTACAATGAGCAGTTCTTC. Protein: CASAEYNEQFF.

This rearrangement joins TRBV24-1 to TRBJ1-4; 9 bases align to TRBD1. Germline CDR1 and CDR2: KGHDR and SFDVKD. V was pared by 2 bases and J by 8 bases, with 5 bases of the junction left unmatched. This CDR3 has 15 residues. CDR3 bases: TGTGCCACCAGTGATTCGGGACAGGGAGGGGAAAAACTGTTTTTT. This codes for CATSDSGQGGEKLFF.

This clone was seen more than once but under ten times. The chain carries TRBV27 and TRBJ2-7; TRBD2 is a possible D gene (7 bases). The CDR3 extends over 13 amino acids. V was clipped by 7 bases and J by 6 bases, with 16 bases between them. Looked up from germline, CDR1 is MNHEY and CDR2 is SMNVEV (reference sequence). CDR3 coding DNA: TGTGCCAGCACCAGCAGGGGAGGGGGCGAGCAGTACTTC. Encoded protein: CASTSRGGGEQYF.

The genes are TRBV5-1 and TRBJ1-1; D remains ambiguous. CDR1 and CDR2 from the germline V gene are SGHRS and YFSETQ. With 2 bases removed from V and 1 base from J, the gap between germline ends came to 6 bases. The CDR3 sequence is 13 residues long. The CDR3 bases are TGCGCCAGCAGCTTCCGTAGGAACACTGAAGCTTTCTTT. It specifies CASSFRRNTEAFF.

J is TRBJ1-5 and V is TRBV7-2; tentative D call: TRBD1 (5 bases). The CDR3 is 17 amino acids. V was shortened by 0 bases and J by 0 bases, with 12 bases between the two germline ends. Germline V CDR1 and CDR2: SGHTA, FQGNSA. The CDR3 loop is CASSLARGGYSNQPQHF. DNA of the CDR3: TGTGCCAGCAGCTTAGCTAGGGGCGGTTATAGCAATCAGCCCCAGCATTTT.

The J gene is TRBJ2-7, the V gene TRBV5-4, with 9 bases matching TRBD2. Germline V lookup: CDR1 SGHNT, CDR2 YYREEE (reference sequence). The J segment lost 3 bases and the V segment lost 4 bases, leaving 5 bases of the junction unmatched. CDR3 length equals 14 residues. The CDR3 reads CASSPSGGNYEQYF. The CDR3 DNA reads TGTGCCAGCAGCCCCAGCGGGGGGAACTACGAGCAGTACTTC.

The CDR3 protein is CASSRVTGELFF. CDR3 DNA sequence: TGTGCCAGCAGCCGCGTCACCGGGGAGCTGTTTTTT. The chain carries TRBV4-2 and TRBJ2-2; D uncertain. Germline CDR1 is LGHNA and CDR2 is YNFKEQ. Deletions cut 4 bases from V and 4 bases from J, with 4 bases between. The length of the CDR3 is 12 residues.

The chain uses TRBV28 and TRBJ2-1; 15 nucleotides line up with TRBD2. Per germline, CDR1 MDHEN and CDR2 SYDVKM. The CDR3 totals 17 residues. Trimming at V came to 6 bases and at J to 4 bases, leaving 7 bases not matched to a gene. CDR3: CASRPGLAGGRYNEQFF. The CDR3 DNA follows: TGTGCCAGCAGGCCGGGACTAGCGGGGGGCCGATACAATGAGCAGTTCTTC.

The chain combines TRBV4-3 with TRBJ2-7; TRBD2 is a possible D gene (6 bases). V lost 3 bases and J 5 bases, leaving 11 bases between the germline ends. This CDR3 is built from 13 residues. Germline CDR1 is LGHNA and CDR2 is YSLEER. CDR3 DNA sequence: TGCGCCAGCAGCCAGGAAACGGGGGACGAGCAGTACTTC. Its protein is CASSQETGDEQYF.

In this sample, this clone turned up once. The J gene is TRBJ1-5, the V gene TRBV5-1; weak D call: TRBD1 (5 bases). Germline V CDR1 and CDR2: SGHRS, YFSETQ. The V and J ends lost 0 bases and 1 base respectively, with 5 bases between them. The CDR3 spans 14 residues. The CDR3 DNA is TGCGCCAGCAGCTTGGAGGGGAGCAATCAGCCCCAGCATTTT. Its protein is CASSLEGSNQPQHF.

To note about this clone: Given a far larger clone just one base away, this is likely a sequencing read error. Other DNA sequences in this specimen translate into the identical CDR3. The V and J genes are TRBV28 and TRBJ2-5; D not resolved. Germline loops: CDR1 MDHEN, CDR2 SYDVKM. CDR3 length: 11 amino acids. Trimming stripped 4 bases from V and 2 bases from J, with 2 bases between. The chain's CDR3 is CASSSQETQYF. CDR3 DNA sequence: TGTGCCAGCAGTTCTCAAGAGACCCAGTACTTC. Together with reference TRBV28 and TRBJ2-5, the CDR3 gives the full variable domain: DVKVTQSSRYLVKRTGEKVFLECVQDMDHENMFWYRQDPGLGLRLIYFSYDVKMKEKGDIPEGYSVSREKKERFSLILESASTNQTSMYLCASSSQETQYFGPGTRLLVL.

CDR3 nucleotide sequence: TGTGCCAGCAACAGGGTGTATGGCTACACCTTC. It codes for CASNRVYGYTF. The chain links TRBV27 to TRBJ1-2; possible D gene TRBD1, 6 bases. This CDR3 contains 11 residues. CDR1 MNHEY and CDR2 SMNVEV come from the germline V gene (reference sequence). The germline V and J ends were trimmed by 7 bases and 5 bases, with 8 bases remaining between them.

DNA of the CDR3: TGTGCCAGCAGCTTAAGGGGACAGCCGAACACCGGGGAGCTGTTTTTT. This translates into CASSLRGQPNTGELFF. The chain couples TRBV7-2 to TRBJ2-2, with 7 bases matching TRBD1. Germline V gene sequence: CDR1 SGHTA, CDR2 FQGNSA. V lost 2 bases, J lost 0 bases, and 3 bases stayed unmatched. This CDR3 contains 16 residues.

The CDR3 protein is CASSWGRTLGEKLFF. The CDR3 DNA reads as TGCGCCAGCAGCTGGGGCCGGACGTTAGGGGAAAAACTGTTTTTT. This chain links TRBV5-1 with TRBJ1-4, with TRBD1 as a possible D gene (5 bases). This CDR3 has 15 amino acids. Germline V lookup: CDR1 SGHRS, CDR2 YFSETQ. V lost 3 bases to trimming and J lost 8 bases, with 17 bases between them.

The V and J genes are TRBV28 and TRBJ1-1; D gene unclear. The V and J ends lost 5 bases and 2 bases respectively, with 12 bases between them. The CDR3 covers 14 residues. Germline assignment: CDR1 MDHEN and CDR2 SYDVKM. CDR3 coding DNA: TGTGCCAGCAGTCCCACCGGGATTAACACTGAAGCTTTCTTT. Protein product: CASSPTGINTEAFF.

For the CDR3, the DNA is TGCGCCAGCAGCCGGCAAGGGACAGACCGTAGAGAGCAGTTCTTC. Its protein is CASSRQGTDRREQFF. V usage is TRBV5-1 and J usage is TRBJ2-1; 7 bases map to TRBD1. CDR1 and CDR2 (germline): SGHRS, YFSETQ. The J segment lost 10 bases and the V segment lost 4 bases, leaving 14 bases of the junction unmatched. The CDR3 has 15 amino acids.

CDR3 nucleotides: TGTGCCAGCAGCCCATGGGGGGGCAGGGCCTACGAGCAGTACTTC. Translating gives CASSPWGGRAYEQYF. The chain recombines TRBV5-5 with TRBJ2-7, with D maybe TRBD2 (7 bases). CDR1 SGHKS and CDR2 YYEKEE come from the germline V gene (reference sequence). V shed 4 bases and J shed 2 bases, with 16 bases lying between them. This CDR3 spans 15 amino acids.

The chain uses TRBV7-3 and TRBJ2-3; a possible D gene is TRBD1 (5 bases). The V gene lost 3 bases and the J gene lost 6 bases, with 10 bases spanning the gap. Germline lookup yields CDR1 SGHTA and CDR2 FQGTGA. This CDR3 comprises 13 residues. Written as DNA, the CDR3 is TGTGCCAGCAGCTTCCAGGGTGCCGATACGCAGTATTTT. Its translation: CASSFQGADTQYF.